These 20 T cell receptor beta chains were sequenced from one sample in a study of blood T cell repertoires in COVID-19 (dated by TCRdb to the early 2020s). Library prep was done by the immunoSEQ multiplex PCR assay. As stored in TCRdb, this immuneACCESS dataset retains in-frame rearrangements with V and J assigned. A fraction of the clones does not appear; measured against another copy, unresolved V genes explain less than half of the discrepancy, and the remainder lacks a known reason. A total of some 240,000 clones appear in this sample, about 90% of them only once. The ten most abundant clones make up about 2% of the sample. Sequenced sample: peripheral blood. All receptors come from an older woman with COVID-19, enrolled during active disease.

The V call is TRBV3-1 (or the pseudogene TRBV3-2), the J call TRBJ1-2; D not certain. Trimming cost V 5 bases and J 0 bases, with 16 bases left between them. This CDR3 comprises 16 residues. The germline CDR1 and CDR2 sequences are LGHDT and YNNKEL (reference sequence). In DNA, the CDR3 is TGTGCCAGCAGCTCAGACGTCCGGGTAGCTAACTATGGCTACACCTTC. This sequence encodes CASSSDVRVANYGYTF.

This chain uses TRBV19 with TRBJ1-4; D possibly corresponds to TRBD1 (5 bases). This CDR3 contains 14 residues. V was cut by 7 bases and J by 5 bases, with 14 bases left in between. Germline V gives CDR1 LNHDA, CDR2 SQIVND (reference sequence). The CDR3 DNA reads as TGTGCCAGTATGGGGGGACCGCTGAATGAAAAACTGTTTTTT. This translates into CASMGGPLNEKLFF.

The rearrangement links TRBV9 to TRBJ2-3; D perhaps matches TRBD2 (5 bases). The V end lost 7 bases, the J end lost 3 bases, and 15 bases lay between the germline ends. The germline V gene encodes CDR1 SGDLS and CDR2 YYNGEE. The CDR3 length is 14 residues. The CDR3 region has the DNA TGTGCCAGCGGCCCCTCCCAGCGGACAGATACGCAGTATTTT. As protein: CASGPSQRTDTQYF.

Only a few counts were recorded for this clone. V is TRBV6-5 and J is TRBJ1-5; weak D call: TRBD1 (6 bases). The germline gives CDR1 MNHEY, CDR2 SVGAGI. The CDR3 is 15 amino acids. Trimming removed 2 bases from V and 4 bases from J, with 12 bases in between. CDR3: CASSYSGQLNQPQHF. The CDR3 nucleotides are TGTGCCAGCAGTTACAGCGGACAGCTAAATCAGCCCCAGCATTTT.

This clone was observed once. The chain has TRBV5-6 and TRBJ2-6, with D possibly matching TRBD2 (7 bases). V gave up 1 base and J gave up 0 bases, with 17 bases separating them. The CDR3 is 19 amino acids. Germline-derived CDR1 and CDR2 are SGHDT and YYEEEE. CDR3 region: CASSLLGGPLDSGANVLTF. CDR3 sequence (DNA): TGTGCCAGCAGCTTGTTGGGGGGGCCCTTAGACTCTGGGGCCAACGTCCTGACTTTC.

The chain employs TRBV5-6 and TRBJ1-1, with a possible D match to TRBD1 (5 bases). The V gene lost 4 bases and the J gene lost 0 bases, with 13 bases spanning the gap. Germline V gives CDR1 SGHDT, CDR2 YYEEEE. The CDR3 extends over 15 amino acids. The CDR3 here is CASSLRQSLNTEAFF. CDR3 bases: TGTGCCAGCAGCCTCAGACAGAGCCTGAACACTGAAGCTTTCTTT.

The V gene is TRBV5-1, the J gene TRBJ2-1, with 14 bases that match TRBD2. V dropped 4 bases and J dropped 6; count of bases not matched to a gene: 9. The germline V gene encodes CDR1 SGHRS and CDR2 YFSETQ. The CDR3 length is 17 residues. The CDR3 spells CASSGGLAGGVVNEQFF. DNA of the CDR3: TGCGCCAGCAGCGGAGGACTAGCGGGGGGCGTCGTCAATGAGCAGTTCTTC.

Of note for this clone: Other DNA sequences within the sample encode an identical CDR3. The rearrangement links TRBV19 to TRBJ2-5; 15 bases agree with TRBD2. The CDR3 sequence is 16 residues long. Unmatched junction bases numbered 1, after V lost 3 bases and J lost 2 bases. Germline loops: CDR1 LNHDA, CDR2 SQIVND (reference sequence). The CDR3 is CASSIGLAGGQETQYF. The CDR3 DNA follows: TGTGCCAGTAGTATTGGACTAGCGGGGGGGCAAGAGACCCAGTACTTC. The whole variable domain, remainder taken from reference TRBV19 and TRBJ2-5, is DGGITQSPKYLFRKEGQNVTLSCEQNLNHDAMYWYRQDPGQGLRLIYYSQIVNDFQKGDIAEGYSVSREKKESFPLTVTSAQKNPTAFYLCASSIGLAGGQETQYFGPGTRLLVL.

The V call is TRBV5-8, the J call TRBJ1-4; 8 bases align to TRBD1. Germline lookup yields CDR1 SGHTS and CDR2 YDEGEE. The CDR3 covers 15 residues. V was clipped by 2 bases and J by 5 bases; unmatched bases: 5. CDR3 protein: CASSFTGGGNEKLFF. The CDR3 region has the DNA TGTGCCAGCAGCTTCACAGGGGGAGGGAATGAAAAACTGTTTTTT.

The chain employs TRBV5-4 and TRBJ2-2; 9 positions match TRBD1. The CDR3 sequence is 15 residues long. The germline V gene has CDR1 SGHNT and CDR2 YYREEE (reference sequence). Germline trimming cut 5 bases from V and 4 bases from J; bases unmatched to any gene: 6. This CDR3 is CASRKDRGSTGELFF. In DNA form, the CDR3 reads TGTGCCAGCAGAAAGGACAGGGGATCCACCGGGGAGCTGTTTTTT.

This clone has just one count. The chain joins TRBV12-1 to TRBJ1-5; the table's D call, TRBD1, has no DNA check behind it. TRBV12-1 is an annotated pseudogene. The length of the CDR3 is 18 residues. The CDR3 here is CASSSRRRQGYSNQPQHF. The DNA of the CDR3 is TGTGCCAGCAGCTCGCGACGGAGACAGGGGTATAGCAATCAGCCCCAGCATTTT.

This chain connects TRBV6-2 or TRBV6-3 to TRBJ1-2; maybe TRBD1 (5 bases). The CDR3 covers 15 residues. CDR1 and CDR2 (germline): MNHEY, SVGEGT. V gave up 0 bases and J gave up 4 bases, with 12 bases separating them. CDR3 sequence (DNA): TGTGCCAGCAGTTACTCGGGCAGGGCGACCTATGGCTACACCTTC. Translating gives CASSYSGRATYGYTF.

On this clone: A junction boundary mismatches the germline segment, possibly from a read error. The chain couples TRBV4-1 to TRBJ1-5; D not certain. CDR1 and CDR2 from the germline V gene are MGHRA and YSYEKL. The CDR3 loop spans 17 amino acids. The CDR3 DNA follows: TGCGCCAGCAGCAAAGATAATACACGATATAGCAATCAGCCCCAGCATTTT. Translated, it gives CASSKDNTRYSNQPQHF.

This rearrangement joins TRBV6-2 or TRBV6-3 to TRBJ2-6, with D perhaps matching TRBD2 (7 bases). V dropped 5 bases and J dropped 2 bases, with 19 bases sitting between them. This CDR3 is built from 18 residues. Per the germline V gene, CDR1 is MNHEY and CDR2 is SVGEGT. This CDR3 is CASSRGGKWFAGANVLTF. The CDR3 DNA sequence: TGTGCCAGCAGTAGGGGGGGAAAATGGTTTGCTGGGGCCAACGTCCTGACTTTC.

The V call is TRBV7-2, the J call TRBJ1-1; 7 bases map to TRBD1. The CDR3 length is 15 residues. CDR1 SGHTA and CDR2 FQGNSA come from the germline V gene. The trim removed 5 bases at V and 4 bases at J, leaving 10 bases unmatched. CDR3 residues: CASSILQGSGTEAFF. CDR3 nucleotide sequence: TGTGCCAGCAGCATACTACAGGGGTCGGGCACTGAAGCTTTCTTT.

The gene calls are TRBV7-2 and TRBJ2-2, with TRBD1 matching 9 bases. The CDR3 contains 16 residues. Trimming cost V 3 bases and J 2 bases; bases outside gene matches: 4. Looked up from germline, CDR1 is SGHTA and CDR2 is FQGNSA. CDR3 amino acids: CASSFTGGFNTGELFF. The CDR3 DNA sequence: TGTGCCAGCAGCTTTACAGGGGGCTTTAACACCGGGGAGCTGTTTTTT.

The rearrangement links TRBV12-3 or TRBV12-4 to TRBJ1-4, with TRBD1 matching over 7 bases. The CDR3 loop spans 13 amino acids. V lost 5 bases, J lost 4 bases, and 1 base stayed unmatched. CDR3 in DNA: TGTGCCAGCAGTGGACAGGTTAATGAAAAACTGTTTTTT. This translates into CASSGQVNEKLFF.

This chain joins TRBV7-9 and TRBJ1-2, with D perhaps matching TRBD1 (6 bases). CDR1 is SEHNR and CDR2 is FQNEAQ in the germline V gene (reference sequence). The CDR3 totals 12 residues. Trimming shortened V by 5 bases and J by 10 bases, and 14 bases separated the two germline ends. CDR3 nucleotide sequence: TGTGCCAGCAGCGGGCGACAGGACCACTACACCTTC. This codes for CASSGRQDHYTF.

The chain uses TRBV18 and TRBJ1-4; 10 positions match TRBD1. CDR1 is KGHSH and CDR2 is LQKENI in the germline V gene. The CDR3 is made up of 17 amino acids. The ends lost 1 base at V and 6 bases at J; junction bases unmatched: 8. This CDR3 reads CASSPLGQGRGDEKLFF. In nucleotides, the CDR3 is TGTGCCAGCTCACCACTGGGACAGGGGAGAGGGGATGAAAAACTGTTTTTT.

Here the CDR3 reads CASSKKTGTRNEQFF. CDR3 coding DNA: TGTGCCAGCAGCAAAAAAACCGGGACTAGGAATGAGCAGTTCTTC. J is TRBJ2-1 and V is TRBV7-2; 8 bases match TRBD2. Germline trimming cut 5 bases from V and 7 bases from J; bases unmatched to any gene: 10. This CDR3 region has 15 residues. The V gene's germline CDR1 is SGHTA and CDR2 FQGNSA.